These 23 T cell receptor beta chains came from one sample sequenced in a study of T cells after yellow fever vaccination. TCRdb re-derived calls from the 5' RACE reads in MiXCR, one entry per CDR3 protein. This table has under 200,000 distinct CDR3 sequences, 8% to 13% appearing once. This material consisted of CD8+ T cells sorted from PBMCs, taken 15 days after the yellow fever booster vaccination. These receptors originate from a man aged 18 to 29 who received the YFV17D yellow fever vaccine.

Here the CDR3 reads CASTSLKVSYNEQFF. DNA for the CDR3: TGTGCCAGCACGTCGTTAAAGGTCTCCTACAATGAGCAGTTCTTC. V gene TRBV6-2 or TRBV6-3 combines with J gene TRBJ2-1, with D uncertain. CDR1 MNHEY and CDR2 SVGEGT come from the germline V gene. Trimming removed 7 bases from V and 0 bases from J, with 13 bases in between. This CDR3 region has 15 residues.

In this sample, this clonotype turned up a few times. This chain joins TRBV5-1 and TRBJ2-1; perhaps TRBD1 as D (6 bases). This CDR3 has 15 amino acids. Germline values: CDR1 SGHRS, CDR2 YFSETQ. Trimming removed 5 bases from V and 5 bases from J, with 17 bases in between. CDR3 protein: CASRGAAVGNNEQFF. Written as DNA, the CDR3 is TGCGCCAGCAGGGGGGCGGCAGTTGGGAACAATGAGCAGTTCTTC.

This clonotype has just a few counts. This chain links TRBV15 with TRBJ2-2; 9 bases match TRBD2. The V segment lost 5 bases and the J segment 4 bases; nucleotides outside the gene matches: 8. Germline V gives CDR1 LNHNV, CDR2 YYDKDF (reference sequence). The CDR3 spans 16 residues. CDR3 sequence: CATSSYSGGPTGELFF. Written as DNA, the CDR3 is TGTGCCACCAGCTCTTATAGCGGGGGTCCCACCGGGGAGCTGTTTTTT.

The chain uses TRBV20-1 and TRBJ1-1, with a possible D match to TRBD1 (6 bases). CDR3 length equals 14 residues. V was trimmed by 6 bases and J by 1 base, leaving 15 bases between them. Germline V gene lookup returns CDR1 DFQATT and CDR2 SNEGSKA (reference sequence). The CDR3 DNA follows: TGCAGTGCCCCAACAGGGTTCGGGAACACTGAAGCTTTCTTT. The encoded protein is CSAPTGFGNTEAFF.

This clonotype turned up a few times. V usage is TRBV11-2 and J usage is TRBJ2-3, with 7 positions matching TRBD2. This CDR3 region has 14 residues. CDR1 is SGHAT and CDR2 is FQNNGV in the germline V gene. V was clipped by 3 bases and J by 6 bases; unmatched bases: 6. The CDR3 protein is CASSFGEGSDTQYF. CDR3 nucleotides: TGTGCCAGCAGCTTCGGGGAGGGGTCGGATACGCAGTATTTT.

This clonotype has only a few counts. The rearrangement links TRBV11-2 to TRBJ1-1; D remains ambiguous. Between the trimmed V and J ends, which lost 5 bases and 6 bases, there was a span of 16 bases. The CDR3 runs 14 residues. Germline V gene data show CDR1 as SGHAT and CDR2 as FQNNGV. The CDR3 loop is CASSPDPTNSEAFF. The DNA of the CDR3 is TGTGCCAGCAGCCCAGATCCCACGAATTCTGAAGCTTTCTTT. The full variable domain, rest sourced from reference TRBV11-2 and TRBJ1-1, is EAGVAQSPRYKIIEKRQSVAFWCNPISGHATLYWYQQILGQGPKLLIQFQNNGVVDDSQLPKDRFSAERLKGVDSTLKIQPAKLEDSAVYLCASSPDPTNSEAFFGQGTRLTVV.

This clonotype was counted a few times. The V and J genes are TRBV7-6 and TRBJ2-7, with D possibly TRBD2 on 6 matching bases. Trimming took 1 base from V and 2 from J, leaving 9 bases between them. The CDR3 covers 14 residues. The germline V gene encodes CDR1 SGHVS and CDR2 FNYEAQ. CDR3 residues: CASSLGGEAYEQYF. The CDR3 DNA follows: TGTGCCAGCAGCTTAGGCGGGGAGGCCTACGAGCAGTACTTC.

The V call is TRBV6-5, the J call TRBJ2-5; D is perhaps TRBD1 or TRBD2 (5 bases each). The CDR3 length is 13 residues. The germline V gene encodes CDR1 MNHEY and CDR2 SVGAGI. Trimming cost V 6 bases and J 4 bases, with 12 bases left between them. The CDR3 here is CASRGPYGETQYF. As DNA, the CDR3 is TGTGCCAGCAGGGGACCTTACGGAGAGACCCAGTACTTC.

The chain links TRBV28 to TRBJ2-5; no clear D gene. The CDR3 extends over 13 amino acids. Trimming took off 3 bases at V and 0 bases at J, with 5 bases between the two ends. Looked up from germline, CDR1 is MDHEN and CDR2 is SYDVKM. The CDR3 protein is CASSFADQETQYF. CDR3 bases: TGTGCCAGCAGTTTTGCTGACCAAGAGACCCAGTACTTC.

This clonotype has a count of ten or more. V usage is TRBV4-1 and J usage is TRBJ2-3; D possibly corresponds to TRBD2 (7 bases). Germline V gene sequence: CDR1 MGHRA, CDR2 YSYEKL. The CDR3 length is 14 residues. V lost 1 base and J 6 bases, leaving 11 bases between the germline ends. The CDR3 coding sequence is TGCGCCAGCAGCCAAGTCGCGGGGGCTGATACGCAGTATTTT. This translates into CASSQVAGADTQYF.

This clonotype was counted ten times or more. This rearrangement joins TRBV7-2 to TRBJ1-1, with D uncertain. The germline V and J ends were trimmed by 4 bases and 7 bases, with 19 bases remaining between them. The CDR3 covers 15 residues. In germline, CDR1 is SGHTA, CDR2 FQGNSA. CDR3: CASSYLARQASEAFF. The CDR3 coding sequence is TGTGCCAGCAGCTACCTTGCGCGGCAGGCAAGTGAAGCTTTCTTT.

This clonotype was seen ten or more times. The CDR3 spells CASSVSFLAGPSTDTQYF. CDR3 sequence (DNA): TGTGCCAGCAGCGTCTCTTTCCTCGCGGGTCCTAGCACAGATACGCAGTATTTT. The rearrangement links TRBV9 to TRBJ2-3, with D tentatively TRBD2 (5 bases). The germline gives CDR1 SGDLS, CDR2 YYNGEE. The CDR3 contains 18 residues. Between the trimmed V and J ends, which lost 2 bases and 0 bases, there was a span of 19 bases.

The sample holds a few counts of this clonotype. V usage is TRBV5-6 and J usage is TRBJ2-5, with a possible D match to TRBD1 (6 bases). Looked up from germline, CDR1 is SGHDT and CDR2 is YYEEEE. The CDR3 spans 15 residues. V was trimmed by 3 bases and J by 4 bases, leaving 16 bases between them. The CDR3 here is CASSSSTGFRETQYF. The CDR3 DNA is TGTGCCAGCAGCTCGAGTACAGGGTTCCGAGAGACCCAGTACTTC. The full variable domain, rest sourced from reference TRBV5-6 and TRBJ2-5, is DAGVTQSPTHLIKTRGQQVTLRCSPKSGHDTVSWYQQALGQGPQFIFQYYEEEERQRGNFPDRFSGHQFPNYSSELNVNALLLGDSALYLCASSSSTGFRETQYFGPGTRLLVL.

This clonotype was observed a handful of times. In DNA, the CDR3 is TGTGCCAGCAGTTACGAGAATCTAGCGGGGGGGCTATTTGAGCAGTTCTTC. Its translation is CASSYENLAGGLFEQFF. The V call is TRBV6-2 or TRBV6-3, the J call TRBJ2-1; 12 bases fit TRBD2. With 2 bases clipped from V and 9 bases from J, the junction kept 11 bases outside the gene matches. The CDR3 extends over 17 amino acids. Germline loops: CDR1 MNHEY, CDR2 SVGEGT.

V is TRBV7-9 and J is TRBJ2-2; D is ambiguous. V was shortened by 8 bases and J by 0 bases, with 10 bases between the two germline ends. Germline CDR1 reads SEHNR; CDR2 reads FQNEAQ (reference sequence). The CDR3 totals 14 residues. The CDR3, as DNA: TGTGCCAGCTTAACGGTCGCGAACACCGGGGAGCTGTTTTTT. Amino acid sequence: CASLTVANTGELFF.

The count of this clonotype is one. The chain combines TRBV7-9 with TRBJ1-1; D call uncertain. CDR1 is SEHNR, CDR2 FQNEAQ, per germline (reference sequence). This CDR3 contains 13 residues. V lost 4 bases and J 2 bases, leaving 8 bases between the germline ends. CDR3: CASSYHRNTEAFF. CDR3 DNA sequence: TGTGCCAGCAGCTATCACAGAAACACTGAAGCTTTCTTT. Using reference TRBV7-9 and TRBJ1-1 for the parts outside the CDR3, the full variable domain is DTGVSQNPRHKITKRGQNVTFRCDPISEHNRLYWYRQTLGQGPEFLTYFQNEAQLEKSRLLSDRFSAERPKGSFSTLEIQRTEQGDSAMYLCASSYHRNTEAFFGQGTRLTVV.

This clonotype has at least ten counts. CDR3 sequence (DNA): TGCAGTGCTAGACTATCGACCCAAAACATTCAGTACTTC. Its translation: CSARLSTQNIQYF. The J gene is TRBJ2-4, the V gene TRBV20-1; D unresolved. Germline values: CDR1 DFQATT, CDR2 SNEGSKA (reference sequence). The CDR3 is 13 amino acids. Trimming left V 2 bases short and J 5 bases short, with 10 bases between.

This clonotype was seen more than once but under ten times. The chain uses TRBV28 and TRBJ1-2, with a possible D match to TRBD1 (5 bases). The V gene lost 7 bases and the J gene lost 5 bases, with 14 bases spanning the gap. CDR1 is MDHEN and CDR2 is SYDVKM in the germline V gene. CDR3 size: 13 residues. The CDR3 region has the DNA TGTGCCAGCACTCCCAGGGAAGGGTATGGCTACACCTTC. It specifies CASTPREGYGYTF.

This clonotype showed up just a few times. This chain links TRBV7-9 with TRBJ2-3, with 8 bases that match TRBD2. The CDR3 is made up of 16 amino acids. Trimming took 7 bases from V and 2 from J; bases not matched to a gene: 11. Germline V lookup: CDR1 SEHNR, CDR2 FQNEAQ (reference sequence). The CDR3, as DNA: TGTGCCAGCACCTCCGCCCGGGGGGGGGCCACAGATACGCAGTATTTT. It translates to CASTSARGGATDTQYF. The full variable domain, completed using reference TRBV7-9 and TRBJ2-3, is DTGVSQNPRHKITKRGQNVTFRCDPISEHNRLYWYRQTLGQGPEFLTYFQNEAQLEKSRLLSDRFSAERPKGSFSTLEIQRTEQGDSAMYLCASTSARGGATDTQYFGPGTRLTVL.

This chain uses TRBV5-1 with TRBJ2-1; D gene unclear. The CDR3 consists of 15 residues. Trimming stripped 6 bases from V and 2 bases from J, with 15 bases between. Germline V lookup: CDR1 SGHRS, CDR2 YFSETQ. Written as DNA, the CDR3 is TGCGCCAGCAAGCAATGGCTCGGCCCCTACAATGAGCAGTTCTTC. Encoded protein: CASKQWLGPYNEQFF.

This clonotype has only a few counts. The CDR3 DNA reads as TGTGCCAGCAGCTTAGGGACCGAGAAAGCTGAAAAACTGTTTTTT. Translating gives CASSLGTEKAEKLFF. V is TRBV5-4 and J is TRBJ1-4, with D possibly being TRBD1 (5 bases). The CDR3 is 15 amino acids. Germline-derived CDR1 and CDR2 are SGHNT and YYREEE (reference sequence). V gave up 2 bases and J gave up 7 bases, with 15 bases separating them.

The rearrangement joins TRBV4-2 to TRBJ1-1, with TRBD1 identical over 11 bases. The CDR3 length is 16 residues. Germline lookup yields CDR1 LGHNA and CDR2 YNFKEQ. With V trimmed by 1 base and J by 7 bases, 8 bases remained unmatched. The CDR3 loop is CASSQGRDRGYDEAFF. The DNA of the CDR3 is TGTGCCAGCAGCCAAGGTAGGGACAGGGGGTATGATGAAGCTTTCTTT.

This clonotype was counted only a few times. This chain uses TRBV6-2 or TRBV6-3 with TRBJ2-7; TRBD1 aligns across 9 bases. V was clipped by 10 bases and J by 2 bases; unmatched bases: 3. Germline V gene data show CDR1 as MNHEY and CDR2 as SVGEGT. There are 12 residues in the CDR3. DNA for the CDR3: TGTGCCACCAGACAGGGGGCCTACGAGCAGTACTTC. This gives the protein CATRQGAYEQYF.